Listed below are T cell receptor beta chains from one sample, sequenced in a study of T cell responses to AZD1222 COVID-19 vaccine. Produced via immunoSEQ multiplex PCR; TCRdb's table is partial and in-frame only. The data hold about 140,000 clones, with about 90% observed a single time. Sample: peripheral blood, taken on day 0 of AZD1222 vaccination. Receptor source: an adult in good health. CDR3s include the opening cysteine and the closing phenylalanine or tryptophan. D genes are given only for firm matches. Clone size is not always given. Where it is, it says once, few, many or a class for expanded clones.

j_call,clone_size,d_call,v_call,cdr3_aa,cdr3_nt
TRBJ2-2,NA,NA,TRBV3-1/TRBV3-2,CASSQVGSTGELFF,TGTGCCAGCAGCCAAGTAGGGTCCACCGGGGAGCTGTTTTTT
TRBJ1-2,NA,NA,TRBV10-3,CAIGPGGSNGYTF,TGTGCCATCGGGCCTGGGGGGTCGAATGGCTACACCTTC
TRBJ2-3,NA,TRBD2,TRBV7-2,CASPGARGGATDTQYF,TGTGCCAGCCCCGGGGCTCGCGGGGGGGCAACAGATACGCAGTATTTT
TRBJ1-5,once,NA,TRBV18,CASSATGSSSPQHF,TGTGCCAGCTCAGCGACGGGGTCCTCTTCGCCCCAGCATTTT
TRBJ1-2,NA,NA,TRBV6-2/TRBV6-3,CASSYNRGSYGYTF,TGTGCCAGCAGTTACAACCGGGGGAGCTATGGCTACACCTTC
TRBJ2-2,NA,NA,TRBV19,CASSASANTGELFF,TGTGCCAGCAGCGCGTCCGCGAACACCGGGGAGCTGTTTTTT
TRBJ1-2,NA,NA,TRBV7-9,CASSSGSLGLTF,TGTGCCAGCAGCTCGGGAAGCCTCGGACTCACCTTC
TRBJ2-3,NA,NA,TRBV3-1/TRBV3-2,CASSRVPGTGGTSGTDTQYF,TGTGCCAGCAGCCGGGTCCCCGGGACAGGGGGGACTAGCGGCACAGATACGCAGTATTTT
TRBJ2-5,NA,TRBD2,TRBV29-1,CSSQAGEETQYF,TGCAGCTCCCAGGCGGGAGAAGAGACCCAGTACTTC
TRBJ2-7,NA,NA,TRBV10-3,CAIRGSYEQYF,TGTGCCATCAGGGGCTCCTACGAGCAGTACTTC
TRBJ1-1,once,TRBD1,TRBV3-1/TRBV3-2,CASSQWDRGITFF,TGTGCCAGCAGCCAATGGGACAGGGGGATCACTTTCTTT
TRBJ2-7,NA,NA,TRBV27,CASSLWRDHGIYEQYF,TGTGCCAGCAGTTTATGGCGGGATCACGGGATATACGAGCAGTACTTC
TRBJ1-2,NA,NA,TRBV19,CASSIMGANYGYTF,TGTGCCAGTAGTATAATGGGAGCTAACTATGGCTACACCTTC